This T cell receptor (beta chain) was captured by sequencing in a study of T cells expressing NK-cell markers. The CDR3 runs to 13 residues. Looked up from germline, CDR1 is SQVTM and CDR2 is ANQGSEA. One entry per CDR3 protein, without DNA, is what TCRdb gives after re-calling the 5' RACE reads. This table lists under 600,000 distinct CDR3 sequences. This TCR was recovered from a woman aged 45-65 years in good health. The sequenced material came from blood T cells: a sorted CD56 or NKG2C T cell subset, CD4+ or CD8+ T cells, or bulk PBMC T cells (not recorded which). V gene TRBV29-1 combines with J gene TRBJ2-2; TCRdb returns TRBD2, unconfirmable since there is no DNA. The CDR3 sequence is CSAGTKKAGELFF.